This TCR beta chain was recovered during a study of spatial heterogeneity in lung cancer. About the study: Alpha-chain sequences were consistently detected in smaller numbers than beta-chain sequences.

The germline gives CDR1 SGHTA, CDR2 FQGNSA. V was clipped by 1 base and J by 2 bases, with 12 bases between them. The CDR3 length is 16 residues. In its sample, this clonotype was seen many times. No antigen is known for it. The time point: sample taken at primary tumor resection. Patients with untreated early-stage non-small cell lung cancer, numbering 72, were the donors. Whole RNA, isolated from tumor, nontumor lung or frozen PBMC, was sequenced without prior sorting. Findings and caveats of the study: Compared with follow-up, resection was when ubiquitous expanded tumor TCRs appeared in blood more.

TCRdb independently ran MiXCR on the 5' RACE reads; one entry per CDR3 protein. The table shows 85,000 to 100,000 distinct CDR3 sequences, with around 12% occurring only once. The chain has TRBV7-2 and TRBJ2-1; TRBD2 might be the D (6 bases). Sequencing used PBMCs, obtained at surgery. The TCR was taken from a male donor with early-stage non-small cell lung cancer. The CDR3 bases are TGTGCCAGCAGCTTAGGGGGGGAGTGGCCCTACAATGAGCAGTTCTTC. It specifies CASSLGGEWPYNEQFF.